The rows below give T cell receptor beta chains drawn from one sample of a study of T-cell memory formation after mild COVID-19. MiXCR, applied by TCRdb to the 5' RACE reads, yields one record per CDR3 protein. The sample includes around 250,000 distinct CDR3 sequences, over 15% seen only once; the top ten take roughly 21%. Material: PBMCs or a T cell subset sorted from them (not recorded which). Every receptor here comes from a man aged 18 to 29 who had mild COVID-19 (a few samples of this study predate the infection). Cell type and time point are not known. The CDR3 runs from the conserved cysteine through the conserved F or W. A D gene is named only where the DNA matches it firmly. Clone size appears in some rows only: once, few, many, or a class for an expanded clone.

d_gene	abundance	v_gene	len	j_gene	CDR3nt	CDR3aa
.	.	TRBV13	20	TRBJ1-2	TGTGCCAGCAGCCCCAGCGTGGGTCGGGGTAGGGCTGGTTCGTCGAATGGCTACACCTTC	CASSPSVGRGRAGSSNGYTF
TRBD1	.	TRBV7-2	15	TRBJ2-1	TGTGCCAGCAGCCCGACAGGGGGCTACTACAATGAGCAGTTCTTC	CASSPTGGYYNEQFF
.	few	TRBV7-2	14	TRBJ2-1	TGTGCCAGCAGCCCCCCAGGGCGAGGCAATGAGCAGTTCTTC	CASSPPGRGNEQFF
.	.	TRBV7-2	14	TRBJ1-1	TGTGCCAGCAGCTTCTCCGGGCAGAACACTGAAGCTTTCTTT	CASSFSGQNTEAFF
TRBD2	few	TRBV7-3	14	TRBJ2-1	TGTGCCAGCAGCCCGGGACTAGCGGGGGATGAGCAGTTCTTC	CASSPGLAGDEQFF
.	many	TRBV5-1	18	TRBJ1-2	TGCGCCAGCAGCCAACCCACCGGAGTCTGGAGATTGGGATATGGCTACACCTTC	CASSQPTGVWRLGYGYTF
TRBD1	.	TRBV28	13	TRBJ2-3	TGTGCCAGTCGGACAGGGGGCCGGGATACGCAGTATTTT	CASRTGGRDTQYF
.	.	TRBV5-4	12	TRBJ2-5	TGTGCCAGCAGCCAGGACCTGGAGGACCAGTACTTC	CASSQDLEDQYF
.	.	TRBV10-3	15	TRBJ1-5	TGTGCCATCAGTGAGTCGATCCAGGGAAATCAGCCCCAGCATTTT	CAISESIQGNQPQHF
.	.	TRBV6-2/TRBV6-3	16	TRBJ1-2	TGTGCCAGCAGTACTCGTGACAACGACTGGAACTATGGCTACACCTTC	CASSTRDNDWNYGYTF
.	few	TRBV5-4	13	TRBJ1-2	TGTGCCAGCAGCTTGGTAGCGAGCACTGGCTACACCTTC	CASSLVASTGYTF
TRBD1	.	TRBV19	14	TRBJ1-1	TGTGCCAGTATTGCCGGACAGGGGAACACTGAAGCTTTCTTT	CASIAGQGNTEAFF
.	few	TRBV4-3	14	TRBJ2-3	TGCGCCAGCAGCCAAGATAAGAGGCCAGATACGCAGTATTTT	CASSQDKRPDTQYF
.	few	TRBV29-1	13	TRBJ1-1	TGCAGCGTTGAAAACCTGGCAGGGACTGAAGCTTTCTTT	CSVENLAGTEAFF
.	few	TRBV7-9	13	TRBJ1-3	TGTGCCAGCAGCTTAGAACGTGGAAACACCATATATTTT	CASSLERGNTIYF
TRBD2	.	TRBV5-4	15	TRBJ2-7	TGTGCCAGCAGCGCCGACACTAGCGGGCTCTACGAGCAGTACTTC	CASSADTSGLYEQYF
.	many	TRBV4-1	15	TRBJ1-5	TGCGCCAGCAGGGACCGGGACGTAAGCAATCAGCCCCAGCATTTT	CASRDRDVSNQPQHF
.	many	TRBV5-6	14	TRBJ2-5	TGTGCCAGCAGCTTCAAACAGGGCGGAGAGACCCAGTACTTC	CASSFKQGGETQYF
.	.	TRBV12-3/TRBV12-4	13	TRBJ1-1	TGTGCCAGCAGCCACGGGGGAGGGACTGAAGCTTTCTTT	CASSHGGGTEAFF
TRBD2	.	TRBV12-3/TRBV12-4	18	TRBJ2-2	TGTGCCAGCAGTTTATATGGCTGGGAGGGCACGAACACCGGGGAGCTGTTTTTT	CASSLYGWEGTNTGELFF
.	.	TRBV7-2	13	TRBJ2-5	TGTGCCAGCAGCACCCACCGGGGGGAGACCCAGTACTTC	CASSTHRGETQYF
TRBD1	.	TRBV19	17	TRBJ1-3	TGTGCCAGTAGTAACAGTCTGGACAGGTACTCTGGAAACACCATATATTTT	CASSNSLDRYSGNTIYF
TRBD1	.	TRBV5-1	14	TRBJ2-6	TGCGCCACCGCCCAGGGGGCTGGGGCCAACGTCCTGACTTTC	CATAQGAGANVLTF
.	few	TRBV20-1	12	TRBJ2-7	TGCAGTGCTAGAGATGTTAGGATTGAGCAGTACTTC	CSARDVRIEQYF
.	.	TRBV6-4	15	TRBJ2-2	TGTGCCAGCAGTGATAGGTCCGCGGACACCGGGGAGCTGTTTTTT	CASSDRSADTGELFF
.	few	TRBV12-3/TRBV12-4	15	TRBJ2-3	TGTGCCAGCAGATGGGGGGACGGTTTCTCGGATACGCAGTATTTT	CASRWGDGFSDTQYF
.	few	TRBV10-3	14	TRBJ2-6	TGTGCCATCGGTTCTAGCTCTGGGGCCAACGTCCTGACTTTC	CAIGSSSGANVLTF
.	few	TRBV7-3	12	TRBJ2-1	TGTGCCAGCAGCTTACAAATCGGTGAGCAGTTCTTC	CASSLQIGEQFF
TRBD1	few	TRBV12-3/TRBV12-4	18	TRBJ1-2	TGTGCCAGCGGTCGGGATTGGCCAGTCAGGGGGAAGGACTATGGCTACACCTTC	CASGRDWPVRGKDYGYTF
.	.	TRBV12-5	13	TRBJ1-2	TGTGCTAGTGGTTTGGGGGTTTACTATGGCTACACCTTC	CASGLGVYYGYTF
.	.	TRBV25-1	15	TRBJ1-3	TGTGCCAGCAGTGAATTCCGAGCCTCTGGAAACACCATATATTTT	CASSEFRASGNTIYF
.	.	TRBV2	18	TRBJ1-4	TGTGCCAGCAGTGAAAGGAAGGGGACACTTGCAACTAATGAAAAACTGTTTTTT	CASSERKGTLATNEKLFF
.	.	TRBV29-1	13	TRBJ2-7	TGCAGCGTTGAAGTCCATAGGGAGAACGAGCAGTACTTC	CSVEVHRENEQYF
TRBD2	.	TRBV14	15	TRBJ2-1	TGTGCCAGCAGCCAAGGCGGGGGACTTTACAATGAGCAGTTCTTC	CASSQGGGLYNEQFF
TRBD1	.	TRBV7-3	13	TRBJ1-1	TGTGCCAGCAGCTGGACAGGGGTCACTGAAGCTTTCTTT	CASSWTGVTEAFF
TRBD1	.	TRBV6-1	16	TRBJ1-6	TGTGCCAGCAAACTCGACAGGGGCTCGAGGAATTCACCCCTCCACTTT	CASKLDRGSRNSPLHF